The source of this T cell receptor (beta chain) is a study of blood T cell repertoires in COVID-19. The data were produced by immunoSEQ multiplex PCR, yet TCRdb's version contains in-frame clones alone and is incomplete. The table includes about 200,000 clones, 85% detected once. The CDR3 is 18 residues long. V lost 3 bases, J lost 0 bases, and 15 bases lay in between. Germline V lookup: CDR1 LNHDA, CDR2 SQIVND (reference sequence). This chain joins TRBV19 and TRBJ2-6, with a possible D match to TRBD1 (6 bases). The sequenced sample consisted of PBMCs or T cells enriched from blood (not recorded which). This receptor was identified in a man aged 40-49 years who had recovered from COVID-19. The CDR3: CASSITGNSFSGANVLTF. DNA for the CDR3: TGTGCCAGTAGTATTACAGGGAATTCCTTCTCTGGGGCCAACGTCCTGACTTTC.